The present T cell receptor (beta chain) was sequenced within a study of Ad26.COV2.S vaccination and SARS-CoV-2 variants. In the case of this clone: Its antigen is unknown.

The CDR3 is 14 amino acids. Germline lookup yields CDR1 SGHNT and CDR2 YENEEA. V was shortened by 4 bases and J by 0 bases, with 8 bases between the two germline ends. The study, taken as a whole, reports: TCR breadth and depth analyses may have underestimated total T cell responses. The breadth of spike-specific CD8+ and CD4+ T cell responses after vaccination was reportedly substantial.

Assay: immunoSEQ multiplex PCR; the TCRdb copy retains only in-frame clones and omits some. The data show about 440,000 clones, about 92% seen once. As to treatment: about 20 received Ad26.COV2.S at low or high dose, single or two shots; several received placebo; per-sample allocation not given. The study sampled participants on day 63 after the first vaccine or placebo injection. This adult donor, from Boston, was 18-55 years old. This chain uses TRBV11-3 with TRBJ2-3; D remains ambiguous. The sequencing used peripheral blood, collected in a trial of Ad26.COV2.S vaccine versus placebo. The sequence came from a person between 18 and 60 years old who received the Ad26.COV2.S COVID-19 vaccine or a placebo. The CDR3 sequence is CASSYGPSTDTQYF. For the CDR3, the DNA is TGTGCCAGCAGCTACGGGCCCAGCACAGATACGCAGTATTTT.